This is a list of T cell receptor beta chains from one sample in a study of blood T cell repertoires in COVID-19. Data came from immunoSEQ multiplex PCR; TCRdb stores just in-frame clones and leaves some out. The profile shows 100,000 to 150,000 clones, around 88% of them singletons. Sequences were obtained from peripheral blood. Source of these receptors: a man aged 80 or over with active or convalescent COVID-19. CDR3s include the opening cysteine and the closing phenylalanine or tryptophan. D genes are given only for firm matches. Not all rows give a size; the values are once, few, many and, for expanded clones, a class.

d_call j_call v_call clone_size cdr3_nt cdr3_aa
TRBD1 TRBJ1-3 TRBV9 few TGTGCCAGCAGCGTCGGGACAGGGGCCGGACTCTCTGGAAACACCATATATTTT CASSVGTGAGLSGNTIYF
- TRBJ1-3 TRBV3-1/TRBV3-2 once TGTGCCAGCAGCCTCGGACAGTCACACTCTGGAAACACCATATATTTT CASSLGQSHSGNTIYF
TRBD2 TRBJ2-7 TRBV7-2 - TGTGCCAGCAGCTTAGTGGTTAGCGGGGAACCCTACGAGCAGTACTTC CASSLVVSGEPYEQYF
TRBD1 TRBJ1-1 TRBV5-1 - TGCGCCAGCAGCGCGGACAGGGGTGGGATGAACACTGAAGCTTTCTTT CASSADRGGMNTEAFF
- TRBJ2-2 TRBV27 once TGTGCCAGCAGTTTCTGGCCCACCGGGGAGCTGTTTTTT CASSFWPTGELFF
- TRBJ2-5 TRBV5-3 - TGTGCCAGAAGCTTGGGAGCGAGGAGTCAGACCCAGTACTTC CARSLGARSQTQYF
TRBD2 TRBJ2-1 TRBV27 - TGTGCCAGCAGTTCTACGGGAGGCTCCTACAATGAGCAGTTCTTC CASSSTGGSYNEQFF
- TRBJ2-3 TRBV5-1 few TGCGCCAGCAGCCTACAGGGTGGGGCAGATACGCAGTATTTT CASSLQGGADTQYF
- TRBJ2-3 TRBV7-2 - TGTGCCAGCAGCTTAGAGGCTAGGGGGTTAGGCACAGATACGCAGTATTTT CASSLEARGLGTDTQYF
TRBD2 TRBJ2-4 TRBV4-2 few TGTGCCAGCAGCCAACCCGGGAGCGGGGGAACAAACATTCAGTACTTC CASSQPGSGGTNIQYF